What follows describes a single T cell receptor (beta chain). Its antigen remains unidentified. The CDR3 spans 16 residues. J was trimmed by 0 bases and V by 4 bases; bases with no gene match: 6. The germline V gene encodes CDR1 LNHDA and CDR2 SQIVND (reference sequence). The entry originates in a study of T cell repertoires in cytomegalovirus infection. TCRdb fed the reads into MiXCR, producing one record per CDR3 protein. This sample has about 480,000 distinct CDR3 sequences, with roughly a third found just once. The specimen was cultured PBMCs, collected from culture after CMV antigen stimulation. The sequence derives from a human donor in good health (CMV status not recorded). Some clones in this sample may be carry-over from other donors' samples. The chain uses TRBV19 and TRBJ2-3; 8 bases agree with TRBD2. CDR3 bases: TGTGCCAGTAGTAAAACTAGCGGCCTTAGCACAGATACGCAGTATTTT. Protein product: CASSKTSGLSTDTQYF.